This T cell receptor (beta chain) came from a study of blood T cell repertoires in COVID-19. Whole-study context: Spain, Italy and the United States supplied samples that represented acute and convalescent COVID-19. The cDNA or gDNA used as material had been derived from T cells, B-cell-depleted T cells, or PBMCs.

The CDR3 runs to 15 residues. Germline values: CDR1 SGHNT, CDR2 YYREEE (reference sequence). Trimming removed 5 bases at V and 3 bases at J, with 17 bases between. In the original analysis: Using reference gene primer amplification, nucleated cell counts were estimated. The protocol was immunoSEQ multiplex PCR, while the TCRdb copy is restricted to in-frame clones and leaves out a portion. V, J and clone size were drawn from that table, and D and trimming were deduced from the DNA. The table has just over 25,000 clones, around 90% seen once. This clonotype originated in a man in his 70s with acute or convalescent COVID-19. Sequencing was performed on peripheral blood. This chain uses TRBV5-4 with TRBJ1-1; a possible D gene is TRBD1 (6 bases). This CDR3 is CASRPAQGGDTEAFF. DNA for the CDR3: TGTGCCAGCAGACCAGCACAGGGTGGGGACACTGAAGCTTTCTTT.